This is a list of T cell receptor beta chains from one sample in a study of blood T cell repertoires in COVID-19. The assay was immunoSEQ multiplex PCR, and TCRdb's table has in-frame clones only and misses some. The sample lists about 110,000 clones, 85% occurring once. Sequencing was performed on peripheral blood. The receptors stem from a human donor in a cohort sampled during active COVID-19. Both conserved end residues are part of each CDR3. Fields, in order: V gene, J gene, D gene, clone size, CDR3 protein, CDR3 DNA. The D gene is left open where the match is weak. Expanded clones get a size class; other rows say once, few or many, or leave the size out.

>TRBV10-3|TRBJ1-6|-|-
CAISGAQGYNSPLHF
TGTGCCATCAGTGGGGCTCAGGGTTATAATTCACCCCTCCACTTT
>TRBV7-3|TRBJ2-2|TRBD1|-
CASSLGDRSTGELFF
TGTGCCAGCAGCTTAGGGGACAGGAGCACCGGGGAGCTGTTTTTT
>TRBV12-3/TRBV12-4|TRBJ2-1|TRBD2|-
CASSTRGVGEQFF
TGTGCCAGCAGTACCCGGGGGGTTGGTGAGCAGTTCTTC
>TRBV18|TRBJ1-2|TRBD1|-
CASSPPGQGAYGYTF
TGTGCCAGCTCACCACCCGGACAGGGTGCCTATGGCTACACCTTC
>TRBV27|TRBJ2-3|-|-
CASRQKAGSSTDTQYF
TGTGCCAGCAGGCAAAAAGCGGGCTCTAGCACAGATACGCAGTATTTT
>TRBV28|TRBJ1-1|TRBD1|-
CASRDRGRGTEAFF
TGTGCCAGCAGGGACAGGGGGCGAGGCACTGAAGCTTTCTTT
>TRBV29-1|TRBJ1-1|TRBD1|once
CSVHAGGNTEAFF
TGCAGCGTCCACGCAGGGGGGAACACTGAAGCTTTCTTT
>TRBV6-6|TRBJ1-2|-|-
CASSYSNSNYGYTF
TGTGCCAGCAGTTACAGTAACTCCAACTATGGCTACACCTTC
>TRBV29-1|TRBJ2-2|TRBD1|-
CSAGQGSGELFF
TGCAGCGCCGGACAGGGGAGCGGGGAGCTGTTTTTT
>TRBV6-2/TRBV6-3|TRBJ2-1|TRBD1|-
CASSPSGTGFNEQFF
TGTGCCAGCAGTCCCTCCGGGACAGGGTTCAATGAGCAGTTCTTC
>TRBV4-3|TRBJ2-1|-|-
CASSPGDSYNEQFF
TGCGCCAGCAGCCCAGGGGACTCCTACAATGAGCAGTTCTTC
>TRBV5-4|TRBJ1-4|TRBD1|once
CASSLAGGINEKLFF
TGTGCCAGCAGCTTGGCAGGGGGTATTAATGAAAAACTGTTTTTT
>TRBV6-6|TRBJ1-5|TRBD1|once
CASSHPGTGGNQPQHF
TGTGCCAGCAGTCACCCCGGGACAGGGGGGAATCAGCCCCAGCATTTT
>TRBV24-1|TRBJ2-2|TRBD1|-
CATSDKIWTGGYTGELFF
TGTGCCACCAGTGACAAAATTTGGACAGGGGGCTACACCGGGGAGCTGTTTTTT